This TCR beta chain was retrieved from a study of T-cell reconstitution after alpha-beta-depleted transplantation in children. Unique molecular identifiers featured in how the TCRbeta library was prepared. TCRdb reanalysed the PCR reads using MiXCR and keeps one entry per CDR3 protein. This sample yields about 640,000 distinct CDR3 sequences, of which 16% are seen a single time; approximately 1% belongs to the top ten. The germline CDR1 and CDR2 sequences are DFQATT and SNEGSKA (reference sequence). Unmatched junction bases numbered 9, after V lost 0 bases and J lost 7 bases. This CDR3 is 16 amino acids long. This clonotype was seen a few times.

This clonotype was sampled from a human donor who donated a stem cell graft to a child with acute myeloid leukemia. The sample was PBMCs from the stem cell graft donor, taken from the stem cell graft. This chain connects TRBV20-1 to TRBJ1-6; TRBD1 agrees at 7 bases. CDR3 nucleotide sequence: TGCAGTGCTAGAGATAGGGGGCTCCTAAACAATTCACCCCTCCACTTT. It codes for CSARDRGLLNNSPLHF.